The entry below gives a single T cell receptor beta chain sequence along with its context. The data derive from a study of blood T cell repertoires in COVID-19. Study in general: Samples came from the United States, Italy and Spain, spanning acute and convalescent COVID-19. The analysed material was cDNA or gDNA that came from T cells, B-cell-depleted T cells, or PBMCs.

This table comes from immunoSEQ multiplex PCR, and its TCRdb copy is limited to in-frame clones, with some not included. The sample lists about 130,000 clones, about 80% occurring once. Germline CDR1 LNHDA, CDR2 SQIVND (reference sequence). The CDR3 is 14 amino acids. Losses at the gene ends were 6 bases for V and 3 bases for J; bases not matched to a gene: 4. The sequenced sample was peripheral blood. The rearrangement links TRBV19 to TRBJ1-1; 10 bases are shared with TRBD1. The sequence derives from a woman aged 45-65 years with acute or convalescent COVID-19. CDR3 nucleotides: TGTGCCAGTAGACGACAGGGGGCGGACACTGAAGCTTTCTTT. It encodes CASRRQGADTEAFF.